The T cell receptor (beta chain) described here comes from a study of blood T cell repertoires in COVID-19 (TCRdb year 2020). For the wider study: Samples covering the acute and convalescent phases of COVID-19 were provided by collaborators in the United States, Italy and Spain. Where available, HLA class I and class II types were taken from metadata supplied by the sample provider and were not determined by assay-based typing. A de-identified subject ID, COVID-19 status, age in years and sex were almost always included in the sample metadata. The repertoires were released in a freely available public database intended as a resource for research on the immune response to SARS-CoV-2. The prospective study material was composed of cDNA or gDNA derived from T cells, B-cell-depleted T cells, or PBMCs. Samples came from the ongoing ImmuneRACE study (first 160 participants) plus 1,254 subjects from 6 global collaborators. The dataset comprised deeply sampled blood TCRbeta repertoires from subjects exposed to, actively infected with, or recovered from COVID-19.

Broader findings and caveats from the paper: Clinical and demographic metadata were provided uncurated, with the amount varying by source and participant.

With respect to this clone: What this receptor recognizes is not known. No base-level quality is on record; no much larger clone is a single base apart.

Cut back by 5 bases and 6 bases, the V and J ends lie 10 bases apart. According to the germline V gene, CDR1 reads MNHEY and CDR2 reads SVGEGT. The CDR3 measures 12 amino acids from cysteine to phenylalanine. Just the 36-base CDR3 DNA is kept, in frame starting at base 1. TCRbeta CDR3 regions were amplified from genomic DNA by means of the immunoSEQ Assay, a bias-controlled multiplex PCR. From the authors' description of their analysis: The number of nucleated cells in each sample was estimated from the amplification of reference gene primers within the assay. To quantify the absolute abundance of each unique TCRbeta CDR3 rearrangement, sequence reads were collapsed and filtered. For each sample, productive Simpson clonality was calculated as the square root of Simpson's diversity index over productive rearrangements. The source is immuneACCESS, and TCRdb retained only in-frame sequences with V and J called. Part of the clones is not carried over; for the studies checked, unresolved V genes explain less than half of this, and the remainder is unexplained. V and J calls plus clone size are reproduced from that table; the DNA served to infer D and trimming. A total of roughly 130,000 clones appear in this sample, roughly 83% of them only once. Of the sample, approximately 10% falls within the top ten clones.

Enrolling through a virtual design, the prospective study's participants ranged in age from roughly 18 to 90 years and lived across about two dozen United States geographic areas. To assign participants to cohorts, the prospective study relied on clinical history that participants themselves reported in a screening survey and a study questionnaire. For ImmuneRACE Cohort 3, a participant was defined as recovered based on two consecutive negative NP/OP PCR tests, clearance by a healthcare professional, or resolution of symptoms. Each participant in the prospective study had whole blood, serum and a nasopharyngeal or oropharyngeal swab collected by mobile phlebotomists. Participants in the prospective study had the option to provide additional blood draws and questionnaires over a roughly 2-month period. Before DNA extraction, blood samples from the prospective study were shipped at room temperature or frozen.

The sample comprised PBMCs or T cells enriched from blood (not recorded which). The chain is made from TRBV6-2 or TRBV6-3 and TRBJ1-2; 6 matching bases give a weak D call of TRBD1. The TCR originated in a man aged 50 to 60 who had recovered from COVID-19. The CDR3 amino acid sequence is: CASSKQGDGYTF. The DNA sequence is given as TGTGCCAGCAGTAAACAGGGAGATGGCTACACCTTC.